The 21 T cell receptor beta chains below were found in one sample sequenced in a study of blood T cell repertoires in COVID-19. The method was immunoSEQ multiplex PCR; TCRdb's version includes in-frame clones alone and lacks a portion of them. This table holds roughly 100,000 clones, around 88% found once. Input material: peripheral blood. These receptors came from a human donor in a cohort sampled during active COVID-19.

This chain uses TRBV7-8 with TRBJ2-7; 12 nucleotides agree with TRBD2. This CDR3 contains 17 residues. CDR1 SGHVS and CDR2 FQNEAQ come from the germline V gene. The V gene end was trimmed by 6 bases and the J gene end by 5 bases; junction bases not matched to a gene: 14. The CDR3 region has the DNA TGTGCCAGCAGTCGCCCGACTAGCGGGAGTGGTCTGGACGAGCAGTACTTC. Its protein is CASSRPTSGSGLDEQYF.

This clone was found a few times. The V and J genes are TRBV28 and TRBJ2-1, with 9 bases aligning to TRBD1. There are 16 residues in the CDR3. Unmatched junction bases numbered 4, after V lost 2 bases and J lost 2 bases. Per germline, CDR1 MDHEN and CDR2 SYDVKM. As DNA, the CDR3 is TGTGCCAGCAGTTTAGGGACAGGGATTACCTACAATGAGCAGTTCTTC. Amino acids: CASSLGTGITYNEQFF.

The chain links TRBV3-1 (or the pseudogene TRBV3-2) to TRBJ1-5, with unresolved D. Germline CDR1 reads LGHDT; CDR2 reads YNNKEL (reference sequence). This CDR3 is 12 amino acids long. Trimming left V 2 bases short and J 7 bases short, with 6 bases between. The CDR3 region has the DNA TGTGCCAGCAGCCAACGCGGACAGCCCCAGCATTTT. This gives the protein CASSQRGQPQHF.

The V gene is TRBV3-1 (or the pseudogene TRBV3-2), the J gene TRBJ2-7; no definite D call. The germline V gene encodes CDR1 LGHDT and CDR2 YNNKEL (reference sequence). The CDR3 runs 13 residues. Trimming removed 2 bases at V and 3 bases at J, with 8 bases between. The CDR3 loop reads CASSQRSVYEQYF. The CDR3 DNA sequence: TGTGCCAGCAGCCAACGCAGCGTCTACGAGCAGTACTTC.

The chain employs TRBV7-9 and TRBJ2-1; 7 bases line up with TRBD2. There are 17 residues in the CDR3. The germline V gene encodes CDR1 SEHNR and CDR2 FQNEAQ (reference sequence). Unmatched junction bases numbered 14, after V lost 6 bases and J lost 3 bases. The CDR3 protein is CASSQTRPGGGYNEQFF. Here the CDR3 DNA reads TGTGCCAGCAGTCAGACACGTCCGGGGGGAGGCTACAATGAGCAGTTCTTC.

The chain combines TRBV6-5 with TRBJ1-5; 7 bases map to TRBD1. Germline V gives CDR1 MNHEY, CDR2 SVGAGI. Unmatched junction bases numbered 5, after V lost 5 bases and J lost 1 base. CDR3 length: 15 residues. The CDR3 is CASSMTGSSNQPQHF. The CDR3 DNA reads as TGTGCCAGCAGTATGACAGGGTCCAGCAATCAGCCCCAGCATTTT.

The chain carries TRBV3-1 (or the pseudogene TRBV3-2) and TRBJ2-6; tentatively, D is TRBD1 (6 bases). There are 18 residues in the CDR3. The ends were cut back, 1 base at V and 0 bases at J, with 13 bases in the middle. Germline V gives CDR1 LGHDT, CDR2 YNNKEL (reference sequence). In DNA, the CDR3 is TGTGCCAGCAGCCAAGTAACAGGGAAGAGCTCTGGGGCCAACGTCCTGACTTTC. The encoded protein is CASSQVTGKSSGANVLTF.

This chain joins TRBV6-2 or TRBV6-3 and TRBJ2-3; 11 bases fit TRBD2. CDR1 MNHEY and CDR2 SVGEGT come from the germline V gene. The CDR3 is 17 amino acids. The V gene end was trimmed by 0 bases and the J gene end by 2 bases; junction bases not matched to a gene: 4. As DNA, the CDR3 is TGTGCCAGCAGTTACTCATTAGCGGGAGGGAACACAGATACGCAGTATTTT. It is translated as CASSYSLAGGNTDTQYF.

The V and J genes are TRBV2 and TRBJ1-6; 10 bases align to TRBD1. This CDR3 is built from 12 residues. V trimming: 8 bases; J trimming: 10 bases; junction bases outside the gene matches: 2. CDR1 and CDR2 (germline): SNHLY, FYNNEI. The CDR3 here is CASRTGGSPLHF. The CDR3 DNA follows: TGTGCCAGCCGGACAGGGGGATCACCCCTCCACTTT.

The J gene is TRBJ2-7, the V gene TRBV29-1, with 9 bases aligning to TRBD2. Germline V CDR1 and CDR2: SQVTM, ANQGSEA. The CDR3 spans 14 residues. With V trimmed by 3 bases and J by 2 bases, 5 bases remained unmatched. CDR3: CSVEVAGDAYEQYF. The CDR3, as DNA: TGCAGCGTTGAGGTAGCGGGAGACGCCTACGAGCAGTACTTC.

A single count supports this clone. This chain's CDR3 is CASSHGTGEYGYTF. The DNA for the CDR3 is TGCGCCAGCAGCCATGGGACAGGGGAATATGGCTACACCTTC. The J gene is TRBJ1-2, the V gene TRBV5-1; 10 bases map to TRBD1. V lost 4 bases and J lost 5; bases outside the gene matches: 5. Germline V gives CDR1 SGHRS, CDR2 YFSETQ. This CDR3 is built from 14 residues.

This sequence joins TRBV27 and TRBJ2-3; tentatively, D is TRBD1 (6 bases). The CDR3 sequence is 16 residues long. V was clipped by 4 bases and J by 1 base, with 15 bases between them. CDR1 is MNHEY and CDR2 is SMNVEV in the germline V gene (reference sequence). CDR3 nucleotides: TGTGCCAGCAGTTCCCCTCAGGGGAGCGGCACAGATACGCAGTATTTT. Translating it yields CASSSPQGSGTDTQYF.

The rearrangement links TRBV7-8 to TRBJ2-3, with TRBD2 matching over 7 bases. The germline gives CDR1 SGHVS, CDR2 FQNEAQ. The length of the CDR3 is 15 residues. Trimming cost V 4 bases and J 2 bases; bases outside gene matches: 6. The CDR3, as DNA: TGTGCCAGCAGCTCCTATTGGGACTACACAGATACGCAGTATTTT. Protein product: CASSSYWDYTDTQYF.

The genes are TRBV7-2 and TRBJ2-6; 9 nucleotides agree with TRBD1. From germline, CDR1 is SGHTA and CDR2 FQGNSA. The V gene end was trimmed by 2 bases and the J gene end by 2 bases; junction bases not matched to a gene: 4. This CDR3 spans 17 amino acids. The CDR3 protein is CASSLMGQGTGANVLTF. The DNA for the CDR3 is TGTGCCAGCAGCTTAATGGGACAGGGAACTGGGGCCAACGTCCTGACTTTC.

The chain has TRBV9 and TRBJ2-6, with a possible D match to TRBD1 (6 bases). The CDR3 runs 17 residues. Deletions cut 5 bases from V and 1 base from J, with 16 bases between. The germline V gene has CDR1 SGDLS and CDR2 YYNGEE. This CDR3 is CASSPAGALSGANVLTF. The CDR3 region has the DNA TGTGCCAGCAGTCCCGCAGGGGCTTTGTCTGGGGCCAACGTCCTGACTTTC.

This clone was seen a single time. The chain is built from TRBV14 and TRBJ2-5; D is unresolved. The germline V and J ends were trimmed by 5 bases and 1 base, with 11 bases remaining between them. The CDR3 sequence is 14 residues long. CDR1 SGHDN and CDR2 FVKESK come from the germline V gene. In nucleotides, the CDR3 is TGTGCCAGCAGCTATTTCCCTTTCCAAGAGACCCAGTACTTC. It encodes CASSYFPFQETQYF.

The rearrangement joins TRBV7-2 to TRBJ2-7, with TRBD1 matching 7 bases. CDR3 length: 13 residues. Germline V CDR1 and CDR2: SGHTA, FQGNSA. The ends lost 5 bases at V and 3 bases at J; junction bases unmatched: 4. CDR3 sequence (DNA): TGTGCCAGCAGCGGACAGGCCAGCTACGAGCAGTACTTC. Amino acid sequence: CASSGQASYEQYF.

The chain is built from TRBV19 and TRBJ2-1; the D is unclear. CDR3 length equals 14 residues. Looked up from germline, CDR1 is LNHDA and CDR2 is SQIVND (reference sequence). With 4 bases removed from V and 5 bases from J, the gap between germline ends came to 12 bases. The chain's CDR3 is CASSTLSQNNEQFF. In nucleotides, the CDR3 is TGTGCCAGTAGTACCTTGTCACAGAACAATGAGCAGTTCTTC.

This rearrangement joins TRBV28 to TRBJ2-7; 9 positions match TRBD1. J gave up 3 bases and V 5 bases, and 2 bases lay outside the gene matches. The CDR3 length is 13 residues. The germline V gene encodes CDR1 MDHEN and CDR2 SYDVKM. The CDR3 coding sequence is TGTGCCAGCAGTCCGGGACAGGGCTACGAGCAGTACTTC. It yields the protein CASSPGQGYEQYF.

The rearrangement joins TRBV5-4 to TRBJ2-3, with TRBD2 as a possible D gene (7 bases). With 4 bases removed from V and 13 bases from J, the gap between germline ends came to 16 bases. The CDR3 sequence is 12 residues long. Germline CDR1 is SGHNT and CDR2 is YYREEE (reference sequence). The chain's CDR3 is CASSQVGGPEYF. The DNA for the CDR3 is TGTGCCAGCAGCCAAGTCGGGGGGCCAGAGTATTTT.

This clone appeared once. V is TRBV7-6 and J is TRBJ1-3; D is unresolved. CDR3 length equals 15 residues. In germline, CDR1 is SGHVS, CDR2 FNYEAQ. With 5 bases removed from V and 1 base from J, the gap between germline ends came to 12 bases. CDR3 amino acids: CASSPGSRSGNTIYF. The CDR3 region has the DNA TGTGCCAGCAGCCCGGGGAGCAGGTCTGGAAACACCATATATTTT.